This T cell receptor beta chain originates from a study of T cell responses to AZD1222 COVID-19 vaccine. Germline CDR1 and CDR2: SGHRS and YFSETQ. This CDR3 spans 16 amino acids. With 0 bases removed from V and 5 bases from J, the gap between germline ends came to 15 bases. The protocol was immunoSEQ multiplex PCR, while the TCRdb copy is restricted to in-frame clones and leaves out a portion. The profile shows more than 95,000 clones, about 89% of them singletons. The material sequenced was peripheral blood, taken on day 0 of AZD1222 vaccination. J is TRBJ2-1 and V is TRBV5-1; perhaps D is TRBD1 or TRBD2 (6 bases each). The receptor was derived from an adult in good health. In nucleotides, the CDR3 is TGCGCCAGCAGCTTGGAGGGGGGCCGAGGTCACAATGAGCAGTTCTTC. Protein: CASSLEGGRGHNEQFF.